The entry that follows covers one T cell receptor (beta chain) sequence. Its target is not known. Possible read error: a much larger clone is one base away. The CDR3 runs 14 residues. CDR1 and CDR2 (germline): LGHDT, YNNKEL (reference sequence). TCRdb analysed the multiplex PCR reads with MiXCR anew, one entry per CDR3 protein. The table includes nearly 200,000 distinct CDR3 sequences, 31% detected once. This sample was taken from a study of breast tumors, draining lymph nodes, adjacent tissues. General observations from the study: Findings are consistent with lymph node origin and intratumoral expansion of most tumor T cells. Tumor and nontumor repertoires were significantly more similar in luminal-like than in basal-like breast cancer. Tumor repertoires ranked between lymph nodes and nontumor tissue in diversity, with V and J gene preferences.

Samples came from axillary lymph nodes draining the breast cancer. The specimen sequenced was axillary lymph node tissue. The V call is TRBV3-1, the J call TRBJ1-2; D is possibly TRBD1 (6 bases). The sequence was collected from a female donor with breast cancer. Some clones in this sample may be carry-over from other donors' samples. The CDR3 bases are TGTGCCAGCAGCCAAAACCGGGACAACTATGGCTACGCCTTC. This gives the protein CASSQNRDNYGYAF.